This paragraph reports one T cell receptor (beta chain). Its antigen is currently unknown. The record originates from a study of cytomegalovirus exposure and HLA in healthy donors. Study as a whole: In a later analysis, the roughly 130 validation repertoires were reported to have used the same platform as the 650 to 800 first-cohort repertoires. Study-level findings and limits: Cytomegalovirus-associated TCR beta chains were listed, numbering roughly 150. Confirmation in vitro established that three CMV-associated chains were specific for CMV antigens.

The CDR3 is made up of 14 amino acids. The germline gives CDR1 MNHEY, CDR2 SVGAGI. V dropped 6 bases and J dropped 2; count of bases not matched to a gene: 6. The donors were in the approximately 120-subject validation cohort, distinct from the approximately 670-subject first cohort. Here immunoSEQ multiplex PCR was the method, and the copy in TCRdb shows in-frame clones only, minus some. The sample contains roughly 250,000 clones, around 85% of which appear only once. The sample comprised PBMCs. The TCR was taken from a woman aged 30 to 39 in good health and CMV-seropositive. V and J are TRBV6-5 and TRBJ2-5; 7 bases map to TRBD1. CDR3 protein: CASSPMGQQETQYF. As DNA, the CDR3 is TGTGCCAGCAGCCCCATGGGACAGCAAGAGACCCAGTACTTC.